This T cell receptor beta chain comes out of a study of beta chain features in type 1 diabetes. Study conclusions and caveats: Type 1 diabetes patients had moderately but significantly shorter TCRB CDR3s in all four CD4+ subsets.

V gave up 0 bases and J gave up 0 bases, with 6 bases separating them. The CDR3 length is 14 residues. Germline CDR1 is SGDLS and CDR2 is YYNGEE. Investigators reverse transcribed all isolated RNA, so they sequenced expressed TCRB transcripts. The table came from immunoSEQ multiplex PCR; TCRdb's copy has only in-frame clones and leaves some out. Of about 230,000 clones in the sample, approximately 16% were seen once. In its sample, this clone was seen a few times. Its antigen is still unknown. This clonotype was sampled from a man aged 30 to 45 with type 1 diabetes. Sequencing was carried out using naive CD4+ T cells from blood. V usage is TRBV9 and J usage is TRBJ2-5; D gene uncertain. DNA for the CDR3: TGTGCCAGCAGCGTAGGTACGAACCAAGAGACCCAGTACTTC. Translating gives CASSVGTNQETQYF.